This TCR beta chain was captured by sequencing in a study of blood T cell repertoires in COVID-19 (dated by TCRdb to between 2020 and 2021). Broadly, across the study: Samples from collaborators originated in the United States, Italy and Spain and spanned both the acute and convalescent phases of COVID-19. Sample metadata almost always included a de-identified subject ID, COVID-19 status, age in years and sex. The prospective study material was composed of cDNA or gDNA derived from T cells, B-cell-depleted T cells, or PBMCs. The dataset comprised deeply sampled blood TCRbeta repertoires from subjects exposed to, actively infected with, or recovered from COVID-19. The samples were drawn from the first 160 participants of the ongoing ImmuneRACE study and from some 1,300 subjects provided by 6 global collaborators. HLA class I and class II types, where available, came from metadata supplied by the sample provider rather than from assay-based typing. The repertoires were released in a freely available public database intended as a resource for research on the immune response to SARS-CoV-2. Paper-wide results and their limitations: How much clinical and demographic metadata was included differed by source and by participant, and the metadata was provided uncurated.

This clone was seen just once. The antigen it binds to is not known. Qualities for individual bases were not recorded, and no much larger clone is one base off. CDR1 and CDR2 (SGHRS, YFSETQ) derive from the germline V gene. For this chain, trimming is 8 bases at the V end and 4 bases at the J end, and the number of junction bases without a gene match is 15. Taken from cysteine to phenylalanine, the CDR3 has 16 residues. This entry keeps only the CDR3 DNA: 48 bases, framed from base 1. TCRbeta CDR3 regions were amplified from genomic DNA by means of the immunoSEQ Assay, a bias-controlled multiplex PCR. As for the original processing: Nucleated cell counts per sample were estimated from amplification of reference gene primers within the assay. To quantify the absolute abundance of each unique TCRbeta CDR3 rearrangement, sequence reads were collapsed and filtered. For each sample, productive Simpson clonality was calculated as the square root of Simpson's diversity index over productive rearrangements. The table was pulled from immuneACCESS by TCRdb, which kept in-frame rearrangements only. Such tables lose some clones; where checked, under half of the loss comes from unresolved V genes, and the rest has no known cause. From that table come the V and J calls and clone size; the DNA was used to work out D and trimming. The sample records approximately 24,000 clones, 75% to 90% of which are singletons. Of the sample, roughly a fifth is held by the ten largest clones.

The collaborating institutions used their own protocols to collect whole blood in K2EDTA tubes. For TCRbeta analysis, collaborators shipped samples in one of three forms: frozen whole blood, isolated PBMCs, or DNA extracted from either of those sample types. This clonotype was sampled from a human donor in a cohort sampled during active COVID-19. The sequenced material came from peripheral blood. The chain was built from TRBV5-1 and TRBJ1-1; 9 of the junction bases match TRBD1. The CDR3 sequence is CASYGGTGNGFTEAFF. The DNA is as follows: TGCGCCAGTTACGGCGGGACAGGGAATGGTTTCACTGAAGCTTTCTTT.